This is a list of T cell receptor beta chains from one sample in a study of T cells in Graves' hyperthyroidism and ophthalmopathy. TCRdb reprocessed the multiplex PCR reads via MiXCR and lists one record per CDR3 protein. The data contain more than 150,000 distinct CDR3 sequences, more than 15% of them seen just once; the ten biggest clones take up roughly 29%. The sequenced sample was blood. Receptors were obtained from a woman between 50 and 59 years old with Graves' hyperthyroidism. CDR3s include the opening cysteine and the closing phenylalanine or tryptophan. The D gene is left open where the match is weak. Size is omitted from some rows. Given values are once, few, many or a class for expanded clones.

TRBJ2-1	15	TRBV6-4	-	-	TGCGCCAGCAGTGACAGACCCCAATCCTACAATGAGCAGTTCTTC	CASSDRPQSYNEQFF
TRBJ1-6	17	TRBV20-1	-	many	TGCAGTGCTAGTAGCGGCCGGCCGAGCTCCTATAATTCACCCCTCCACTTT	CSASSGRPSSYNSPLHF
TRBJ2-5	14	TRBV7-9	-	-	TGTGCCAGCAGCTTAGGACGGGTACAAGAGACCCAGTACTTC	CASSLGRVQETQYF
TRBJ1-2	16	TRBV6-1	TRBD1	many	TGTGCCAGCAGCTCCGGGACAGGGGGCGCAAACTATGGCTACACCTTC	CASSSGTGGANYGYTF
TRBJ2-7	15	TRBV28	-	-	TGTGCCAGCAGTTTTATCCAGGGTAGGGGCTACGAGCAGTACTTC	CASSFIQGRGYEQYF
TRBJ2-1	18	TRBV6-1	TRBD2	many	TGTGCCAGCAGTCCGCTGCTCGAGAGCGGGGGGTCCTACAATGAGCAGTTCTTC	CASSPLLESGGSYNEQFF
TRBJ1-2	11	TRBV6-2/TRBV6-3	-	many	TGTGCCAGCGACGGGTACTATGGCTACACCTTC	CASDGYYGYTF
TRBJ2-2	15	TRBV2	-	-	TGTGCCAGCAAAGGTAGTAGCGCGAACACCGGGGAGCTGTTTTTT	CASKGSSANTGELFF
TRBJ2-1	12	TRBV29-1	-	many	TGCAGCGTTGGGGTGGATTACAATGAGCAGTTCTTC	CSVGVDYNEQFF
TRBJ1-5	14	TRBV3-1	-	many	TGTGCCAGCAGTAGGGGGGGCCTCAATCAGCCCCAGCATTTT	CASSRGGLNQPQHF
TRBJ2-7	13	TRBV7-8	TRBD1	-	TGTGCCAGCAGCCATCCCACAGGGGCCGAGCAGTACTTC	CASSHPTGAEQYF
TRBJ2-7	17	TRBV7-8	TRBD1	many	TGTGCCAGCAGCGGGTGGAGGGACAGGGGGCCCTCCTACGAGCAGTACTTC	CASSGWRDRGPSYEQYF
TRBJ1-5	15	TRBV2	TRBD1	many	TGTGCCAGCAGTGAATCGGCAGGGGGGCATCAGCCCCAGCATTTT	CASSESAGGHQPQHF
TRBJ1-6	15	TRBV27	TRBD1	many	TGTGCCAGCAGTTTTCACCGACAGGGTAATTCACCCCTCCACTTT	CASSFHRQGNSPLHF
TRBJ2-3	14	TRBV6-2/TRBV6-3	-	-	TGTGCCAGCAGTTCGGTCGGCAGCACAGATACGCAGTATTTT	CASSSVGSTDTQYF
TRBJ2-3	16	TRBV13	TRBD1	many	TGTGCCAGCAGCTTCGAGGGGGCGAGTCGCACAGATACGCAGTATTTT	CASSFEGASRTDTQYF
TRBJ2-3	16	TRBV28	TRBD2	-	TGTGCCAGCAGTTTAACCGGGGGGGGGGGCACAGATACGCAGTATTTT	CASSLTGGGGTDTQYF
TRBJ1-3	15	TRBV2	-	-	TGTGCCGGCAGTGAGGGCGTCAACTCTGGAAACACCGTATATTTT	CAGSEGVNSGNTVYF
TRBJ1-2	15	TRBV2	-	few	TGTGCCAGCAGAGATGAGGGTCGGATCAACTATGGCTACACCTTC	CASRDEGRINYGYTF
TRBJ2-7	16	TRBV4-2	-	many	TGTGCCAGCAGCCAAGACGGCGAAGGTCTTTCCTACGAGCAGTACTTC	CASSQDGEGLSYEQYF
TRBJ2-1	15	TRBV5-1	TRBD1	many	TGCGCCAGCAGCTCCGGACAGGGGGACTACAATGAGCAGTTCTTC	CASSSGQGDYNEQFF
TRBJ2-5	15	TRBV20-1	-	many	TGCAGTGCTAGGGCCCTTTTCGGGTCAGGGGAGACCCAGTACTTC	CSARALFGSGETQYF
TRBJ1-2	15	TRBV18	-	-	TGTGCCAGCTCACCATTGCGTCACGCTAACTATGGCTACACCTTC	CASSPLRHANYGYTF
TRBJ2-3	16	TRBV20-1	-	many	TGCAGTGCCCCCCTGGGAGAAACGGGATACACAGATACGCAGTATTTT	CSAPLGETGYTDTQYF